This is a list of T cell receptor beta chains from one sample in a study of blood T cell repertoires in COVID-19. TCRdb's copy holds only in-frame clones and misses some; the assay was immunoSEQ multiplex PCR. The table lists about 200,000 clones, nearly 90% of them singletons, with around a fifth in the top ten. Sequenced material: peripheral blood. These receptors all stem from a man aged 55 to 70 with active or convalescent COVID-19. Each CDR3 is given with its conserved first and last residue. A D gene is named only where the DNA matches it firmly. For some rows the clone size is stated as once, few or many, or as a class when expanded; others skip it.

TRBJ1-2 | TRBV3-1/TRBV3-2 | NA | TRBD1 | TGTGCCAGCAGCCAAGATCGGAGGGGGCAAAACTTC | CASSQDRRGQNF
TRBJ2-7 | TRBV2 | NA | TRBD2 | TGTGCCAGCAGCCAAAGCGGGGGAACCCACGAGCAGTACTTC | CASSQSGGTHEQYF
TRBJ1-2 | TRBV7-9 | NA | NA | TGTGCCAGCAGCTCGGACAGTAACTATGGCTACACCTTC | CASSSDSNYGYTF
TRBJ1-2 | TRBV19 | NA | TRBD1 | TGTGCCAGTAGTCCCTCTGGACAGGGTTTCTATGGCTACACCTTC | CASSPSGQGFYGYTF
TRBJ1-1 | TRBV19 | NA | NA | TGTGCCAGTAGTATAGGGTTGGGGGGCACTGAAGCTTTCTTT | CASSIGLGGTEAFF
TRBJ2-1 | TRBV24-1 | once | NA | TGTGCCACCAGTCTCCAGGGGACATACAATGAGCAGTTCTTC | CATSLQGTYNEQFF
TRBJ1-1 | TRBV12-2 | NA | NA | TGTGCAAGTCGCTTAGAGCATTTAGTGAGGGACAGGGGAGGGGTGGGCACTGAAGCTTTCTTT | CASRLEHLVRDRGGVGTEAFF
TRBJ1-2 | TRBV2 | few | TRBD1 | TGTGCCAGTGGACAGGCCTATGGCTACACCTTC | CASGQAYGYTF
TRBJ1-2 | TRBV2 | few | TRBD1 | TGTGCCAGCGAGAGACAGGGGCTGGATGGCTACACCTTC | CASERQGLDGYTF
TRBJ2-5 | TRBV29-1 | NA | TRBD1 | TGCAGCGGGGGACAGGGTAGAGGAGAGACCCAGTACTTC | CSGGQGRGETQYF
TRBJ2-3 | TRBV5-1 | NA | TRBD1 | TGCGCCAGCAGCTTGGCCTCAGGGGGATTTAGCACAGATACGCAGTATTTT | CASSLASGGFSTDTQYF
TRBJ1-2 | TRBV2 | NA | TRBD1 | TGTGCCAGCAGTCGGACAGGGGGTAACTATGGCTACACCTTC | CASSRTGGNYGYTF
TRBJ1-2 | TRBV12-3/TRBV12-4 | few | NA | TGTGCCAGCAGTTTACAGGGGCCGGAAGGCTACACCTTC | CASSLQGPEGYTF
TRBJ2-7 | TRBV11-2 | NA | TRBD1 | TGTGCCAGCAGCTCATACCGGGACAGGGCCTACGAGCAGTACTTC | CASSSYRDRAYEQYF
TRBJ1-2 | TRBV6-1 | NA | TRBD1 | TGTGCCAGCAGTGAAAGGGACAGGACCTACTATGGCTACACCTTC | CASSERDRTYYGYTF
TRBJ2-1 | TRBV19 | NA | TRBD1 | TGTGCCAGTAGTTCAAGACAGGGTCAGGGCGAGTTCTTC | CASSSRQGQGEFF
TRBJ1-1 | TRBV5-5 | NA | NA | TGTGCCAGCAGCCTCCAGCACAGGGTGACTGAAGCTTTCTTT | CASSLQHRVTEAFF
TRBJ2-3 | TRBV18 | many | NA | TGTGCCAGCTCACCACCCGAACAGGGCGGGGATACGCAGTATTTT | CASSPPEQGGDTQYF
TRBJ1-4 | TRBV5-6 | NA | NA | TGTGCCAGCAGCATCCCCTCGGTTGGAACTAATGAAAAACTGTTTTTT | CASSIPSVGTNEKLFF
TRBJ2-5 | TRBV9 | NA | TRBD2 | TGTGCCAGCAGCGTAGCGGGTTTAGCGGGGGTTTCACAAGAGACCCAGTACTTC | CASSVAGLAGVSQETQYF
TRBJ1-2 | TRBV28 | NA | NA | TGTGCCAGCAGTTTATTGGGGCAGGCCGCCCCCCATCTAGTCTTC | CASSLLGQAAPHLVF
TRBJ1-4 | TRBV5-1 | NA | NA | TGCGCCAGCAGCAGCGGGACGGGAACTAATGAAAAACTGTTTTTT | CASSSGTGTNEKLFF
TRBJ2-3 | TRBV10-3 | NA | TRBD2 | TGTGCCATCAGGGACGGGGGGGCCGTAGATACGCAGTATTTT | CAIRDGGAVDTQYF
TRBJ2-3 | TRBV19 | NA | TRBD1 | TGTGCCAGTAGTGTCCGGACAGGGCTAACCACAGATACGCAGTATTTT | CASSVRTGLTTDTQYF
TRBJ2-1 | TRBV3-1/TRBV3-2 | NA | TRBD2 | TGTGCCAGCAGCCAAGCGACTAGCGGGGGGGTCTACAATGAGCAGTTCTTC | CASSQATSGGVYNEQFF
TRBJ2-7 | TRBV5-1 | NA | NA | TGCGCCAGCAGCTTATTAGGGGAAAGCTCCTACGAGCAGTACTTC | CASSLLGESSYEQYF
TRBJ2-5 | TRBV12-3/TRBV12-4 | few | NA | TGTGCCAGCAGTTTGAACAGGCAAGAGACCCAGTACTTC | CASSLNRQETQYF
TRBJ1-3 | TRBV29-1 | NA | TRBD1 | TGCAGCGTTGTGGTGTATTCGGGACAGGGGTCCTTTGGAAACACCATATATTTT | CSVVVYSGQGSFGNTIYF
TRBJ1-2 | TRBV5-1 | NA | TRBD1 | TGCGCCAGCTCCCGGGACAGGGGTGGCTACACCTTC | CASSRDRGGYTF
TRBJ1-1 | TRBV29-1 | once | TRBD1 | TGCAGCGTGACTGGACAGGGGGGACCGAACACTGAAGCTTTCTTT | CSVTGQGGPNTEAFF
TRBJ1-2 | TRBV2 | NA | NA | TGTGCCAGCAGCGCGATGGGGCCTAACTATGGCTACACCTTC | CASSAMGPNYGYTF
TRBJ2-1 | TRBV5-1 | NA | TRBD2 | TGCGCCAGCAGCCTGGACCCTCTTGCGGGGGGAAACAATGAGCAGTTCTTC | CASSLDPLAGGNNEQFF
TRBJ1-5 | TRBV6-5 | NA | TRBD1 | TGTGCCAGCAGACAGGGGGCGGTCGATCAGCCCCAGCATTTT | CASRQGAVDQPQHF
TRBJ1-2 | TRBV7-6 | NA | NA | TGTGCCAGCAGCTTAGACGGGACACGTAACTATGGCTACACCTTC | CASSLDGTRNYGYTF
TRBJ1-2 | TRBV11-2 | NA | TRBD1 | TGTGCCAGCAGTCAGGTCCCTCAGGGGGCGCATGGCTACACCTTC | CASSQVPQGAHGYTF
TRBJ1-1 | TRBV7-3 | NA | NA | TGTGCCAGCAGCCGAAGTCGGGACACTGAAGCTTTCTTT | CASSRSRDTEAFF
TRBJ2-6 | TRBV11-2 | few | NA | TGTGCCAGCAGCCCGCAGGGGTTTGGGGCCAACGTCCTGACTTTC | CASSPQGFGANVLTF
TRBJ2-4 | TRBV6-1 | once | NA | TGTGCCAGCAGTGAAATGGTGGGGGCCATCATTCAGTACTTC | CASSEMVGAIIQYF
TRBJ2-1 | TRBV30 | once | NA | TGTGCCTGGAGTGTGACAGGTACTAATGAGCAGTTCTTC | CAWSVTGTNEQFF
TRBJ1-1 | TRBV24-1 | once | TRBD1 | TGTGCCACCACCGAAGGACAGGGCTTCCCCTTCCTTGAAGCTTTCTTT | CATTEGQGFPFLEAFF
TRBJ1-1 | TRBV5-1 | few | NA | TGCGCCAGCCGACAGGATTCGAACACTGAAGCTTTCTTT | CASRQDSNTEAFF
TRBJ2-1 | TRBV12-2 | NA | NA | TGTGCAAGTCGCTCCTCCCCCTACAATGAGCAGTTCTTC | CASRSSPYNEQFF
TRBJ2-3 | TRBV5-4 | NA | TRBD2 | TGTGCCAGCAGCCTCCAAGCGGGGGGCGCAGATACGCAGTATTTT | CASSLQAGGADTQYF
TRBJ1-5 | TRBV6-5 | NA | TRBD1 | TGTGCCAGCTCTGAGGGGGCGATCAATCAGCCCCAGCATTTT | CASSEGAINQPQHF
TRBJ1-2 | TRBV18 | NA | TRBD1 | TGTGCCAGCTCACAAAGACAGGGACCACTCTATGGCTACACCTTC | CASSQRQGPLYGYTF
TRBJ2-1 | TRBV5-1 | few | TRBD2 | TGCGCCAGCAGCGAGCGGGAGGAATATGAGCAGTTCTTC | CASSEREEYEQFF
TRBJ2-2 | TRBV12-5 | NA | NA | TGTGCTAGTGCCCGGGACTCCGGGGAGCTGTTTTTT | CASARDSGELFF
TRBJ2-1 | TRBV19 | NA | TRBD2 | TGTGCCAGTAATCCGCTAGCGGGTCGCTCCTACAATGAGCAGTTCTTC | CASNPLAGRSYNEQFF
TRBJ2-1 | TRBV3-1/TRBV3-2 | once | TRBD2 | TGTGCCAGCAGCCAATTTCCTAGCGGGTCCGGGCACGGTGAGCAGTTCTTC | CASSQFPSGSGHGEQFF
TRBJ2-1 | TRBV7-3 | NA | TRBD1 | TGTGCCAGCAGCTCACAGGGGGTGAACAATGAGCAGTTCTTC | CASSSQGVNNEQFF